The 16 T cell receptor beta chains presented below share a single source sample, sequenced in a study of response to subunit inactivated influenza vaccine. MiXCR was run by TCRdb on the RT-PCR reads, yielding one entry per CDR3 protein. The table shows more than 600,000 distinct CDR3 sequences, with approximately 17% occurring only once. The input for sequencing was PBMCs from blood, taken roughly 5 days after vaccination. These receptors originate from a man in his fifties who received an inactivated influenza vaccine.

In DNA form, the CDR3 reads TGTGCCAGCAGCTTAACCGCGGCAGACCACTACGAGCAGTACTTC. This sequence encodes CASSLTAADHYEQYF. The chain links TRBV7-3 to TRBJ2-7, with D uncertain. The ends were cut back, 0 bases at V and 3 bases at J, with 12 bases in the middle. The germline V gene has CDR1 SGHTA and CDR2 FQGTGA. The CDR3 is made up of 15 amino acids.

This chain connects TRBV20-1 to TRBJ2-6; D may match TRBD1 or TRBD2 (5 bases each). CDR1 and CDR2 (germline): DFQATT, SNEGSKA (reference sequence). This CDR3 region has 15 residues. V lost 6 bases, J lost 4 bases, and 16 bases lay in between. In DNA form, the CDR3 reads TGCAGTGCATCGGGACCCGGGGCAGGGGCCAACGTCCTGACTTTC. Translation gives CSASGPGAGANVLTF.

A single count supports this clonotype. This chain joins TRBV30 and TRBJ2-3; tentative D call: TRBD2 (5 bases). Germline CDR1 is GTSNPN and CDR2 is SVGIG (reference sequence). The CDR3 runs 13 residues. Trimming removed 0 bases from V and 6 bases from J, with 10 bases in between. CDR3 coding DNA: TGTGCCTGGAGTGTACTCGGGGAGGATACGCAGTATTTT. Residues: CAWSVLGEDTQYF.

In this sample, this clonotype turned up a few times. This may be a read error, as it is one base from a much larger clone. The chain uses TRBV5-5 and TRBJ2-3, with D possibly being TRBD1 (7 bases). Trimming removed 4 bases at V and 1 base at J, with 13 bases between. Germline assignment: CDR1 SGHKS and CDR2 YYEKEE (reference sequence). This CDR3 is 15 amino acids long. The CDR3 loop is CASSGRGQRTDTQYF. In nucleotides, the CDR3 is TGTGCCAGCAGCGGGCGGGGACAGCGCACAGATACGCAGTATTTT.

This sequence joins TRBV5-1 and TRBJ2-1; weak D call: TRBD1 (6 bases). The V end was cut by 5 bases, the J end by 0 bases, with 12 bases between. CDR3 size: 15 residues. Germline lookup yields CDR1 SGHRS and CDR2 YFSETQ. The CDR3 sequence is CASRQGMGSYNEQFF. The CDR3 bases are TGCGCCAGCAGACAGGGCATGGGCTCCTACAATGAGCAGTTCTTC. Looking up the rest from reference TRBV5-1 and TRBJ2-1 gives the full variable domain: KAGVTQTPRYLIKTRGQQVTLSCSPISGHRSVSWYQQTPGQGLQFLFEYFSETQRNKGNFPGRFSGRQFSNSRSEMNVSTLELGDSALYLCASRQGMGSYNEQFFGPGTRLTVL.

This clonotype was observed a handful of times. The chain has TRBV20-1 and TRBJ2-5, with D possibly matching TRBD2 (5 bases). The V gene lost 0 bases and the J gene lost 2 bases, with 13 bases spanning the gap. The CDR3 loop spans 15 amino acids. CDR1 is DFQATT, CDR2 SNEGSKA, per germline (reference sequence). The CDR3 bases are TGCAGTGCTAGAGAACGCGGGCACCCTCAAGAGACCCAGTACTTC. This sequence encodes CSARERGHPQETQYF.

This chain joins TRBV20-1 and TRBJ2-7; 12 bases map to TRBD2. The CDR3 sequence is 15 residues long. Germline assignment: CDR1 DFQATT and CDR2 SNEGSKA (reference sequence). Trimming cost V 0 bases and J 3 bases; bases outside gene matches: 3. The CDR3 region is CSARDPTSGSYEQYF. CDR3 bases: TGCAGTGCTAGAGACCCGACTAGCGGGAGCTACGAGCAGTACTTC.

CDR3 nucleotides: TGTGCCTGGAGTGCTAGTATGTCGGATACGCAGTATTTT. Translated: CAWSASMSDTQYF. This rearrangement joins TRBV30 to TRBJ2-3; D gene unclear. The CDR3 length is 13 residues. V lost 1 base, J lost 6 bases, and 11 bases lay in between. Looked up from germline, CDR1 is GTSNPN and CDR2 is SVGIG (reference sequence).

At least ten counts were recorded for this clonotype. The V and J genes are TRBV29-1 and TRBJ2-4, with D possibly matching TRBD1 (6 bases). The CDR3 runs 14 residues. The ends were cut back, 4 bases at V and 0 bases at J, with 10 bases in the middle. Germline V lookup: CDR1 SQVTM, CDR2 ANQGSEA. The CDR3 spells CSVAGHLAKNIQYF. Here the CDR3 DNA reads TGCAGCGTTGCGGGACACTTAGCCAAAAACATTCAGTACTTC.

This clonotype has only a few counts. The J gene is TRBJ2-1, the V gene TRBV27; 14 bases map to TRBD2. CDR1 is MNHEY and CDR2 is SMNVEV in the germline V gene (reference sequence). Losses at the gene ends were 3 bases for V and 0 bases for J; bases not matched to a gene: 7. The CDR3 has 19 residues. DNA for the CDR3: TGTGCCAGCAGTTTTGGACTAGCGGGGGGACATACCTCCTACAATGAGCAGTTCTTC. Translating gives CASSFGLAGGHTSYNEQFF.

This clonotype has a handful of counts. The genes are TRBV28 and TRBJ2-3; unclear D gene. The V gene lost 3 bases and the J gene lost 12 bases, with 10 bases spanning the gap. Germline V gene data show CDR1 as MDHEN and CDR2 as SYDVKM. This CDR3 has 11 amino acids. The CDR3 sequence: CASSFIGSQYF. CDR3 nucleotide sequence: TGTGCCAGCAGTTTCATCGGTTCCCAGTATTTT.

This clonotype was counted between two and nine times. In this CDR3 the conserved last residue, phenylalanine or tryptophan, is missing, so a read error is likely. The chain has TRBV5-1 and TRBJ1-4; D is perhaps TRBD1 (6 bases). CDR1 is SGHRS and CDR2 is YFSETQ in the germline V gene. V lost 1 base and J 2 bases, leaving 9 bases between the germline ends. CDR3 length equals 15 residues. The CDR3 loop reads CASSLSQGTNEKLFL. The CDR3 bases are TGCGCCAGCAGCTTGAGTCAGGGGACTAATGAAAAACTGTTTCTT.

The chain uses TRBV9 and TRBJ2-5; D is uncertain. The CDR3 has 14 amino acids. Germline V lookup: CDR1 SGDLS, CDR2 YYNGEE. V shed 4 bases and J shed 5 bases, with 15 bases lying between them. The CDR3 bases are TGTGCCAGCAGCCCGGCGGCTCGGTATGAGACCCAGTACTTC. It encodes CASSPAARYETQYF.

For the CDR3, the DNA is TGCGCCAGCAGCCCTGGCGGGGGGGGCATCGTCGAAACGCAGTATTTT. Translation: CASSPGGGGIVETQYF. This rearrangement joins TRBV5-1 to TRBJ2-3, with 9 positions matching TRBD2. Germline assignment: CDR1 SGHRS and CDR2 YFSETQ. V shed 4 bases, J shed 9 bases, and the junction held 15 bases outside the gene matches. The CDR3 extends over 16 amino acids.

Only a few counts were recorded for this clonotype. This rearrangement joins TRBV2 to TRBJ2-1, with TRBD2 matching over 8 bases. CDR3 length equals 16 residues. CDR1 SNHLY and CDR2 FYNNEI come from the germline V gene. With 3 bases clipped from V and 8 bases from J, the junction kept 12 bases outside the gene matches. The CDR3: CASSDPAGVRNDEQFF. CDR3 in DNA: TGTGCCAGCAGTGATCCAGCGGGGGTTCGGAACGATGAGCAGTTCTTC.

This clonotype was counted a few times. J is TRBJ2-7 and V is TRBV12-3 or TRBV12-4; D may be TRBD1 or TRBD2 (6 bases each). This CDR3 is built from 15 residues. Trimming pared 3 bases from V and 4 bases from J, leaving 16 bases between. CDR3 loop: CASSFGGGRIYEQYF. CDR3 nucleotide sequence: TGTGCCAGCAGTTTTGGAGGGGGGCGAATATACGAGCAGTACTTC.